This T cell receptor beta chain was found in a study of blood T cell repertoires in COVID-19. Study details: Donors in the United States, Italy and Spain gave samples during acute or convalescent COVID-19.

Participant ages covered roughly 18 to 89 years across around 25 US areas. Cohort assignment relied on participant-reported clinical history. The germline gives CDR1 SGHRS, CDR2 YFSETQ. This CDR3 has 15 amino acids. V lost 5 bases, J lost 3 bases, and 4 bases stayed unmatched. This table comes from immunoSEQ multiplex PCR, and its TCRdb copy is limited to in-frame clones, with some not included. Found here are 250,000 to 350,000 clones, around 90% of them singletons; the top ten hold about 1.7%. This clone appeared a single time. The chain combines TRBV5-1 with TRBJ2-7; 14 nucleotides agree with TRBD2. The sequenced sample consisted of PBMCs or T cells enriched from blood (not recorded which). This sequence was found in a young woman with acute COVID-19. The CDR3 sequence is CASRPTSGRDYEQYF. The CDR3 DNA sequence: TGCGCCAGCAGACCGACTAGCGGGAGGGACTACGAGCAGTACTTC.